This record covers a single T cell receptor (beta chain). Generated by immunoSEQ multiplex PCR, the TCRdb table keeps only in-frame clones and is missing some. This sample yields tens of thousands of clones, of which 75% to 90% are seen a single time; around 48% belongs to the top ten. The V and J ends lost 3 bases and 14 bases, in that order; junction bases with no gene match: 10. CDR1 and CDR2 from the germline V gene are LNHDA and SQIVND (reference sequence). The CDR3 has 14 amino acids. This sample is drawn from a study of blood T cell repertoires in COVID-19. At the level of the study: Donors in the United States, Italy and Spain gave samples during acute or convalescent COVID-19. T cells, B-cell-depleted T cells, or PBMCs provided the cDNA or gDNA that served as material.

This TCR came from a human donor with acute or convalescent COVID-19. The donor label of this sample is uncertain. The material sequenced was peripheral blood. The rearrangement links TRBV19 to TRBJ1-4; TRBD1 agrees at 9 bases. CDR3 DNA: TGTGCCAGTAGTATCCAGACAGGGGGGCCCTCTCTGTTTTTT. Encoded protein: CASSIQTGGPSLFF.